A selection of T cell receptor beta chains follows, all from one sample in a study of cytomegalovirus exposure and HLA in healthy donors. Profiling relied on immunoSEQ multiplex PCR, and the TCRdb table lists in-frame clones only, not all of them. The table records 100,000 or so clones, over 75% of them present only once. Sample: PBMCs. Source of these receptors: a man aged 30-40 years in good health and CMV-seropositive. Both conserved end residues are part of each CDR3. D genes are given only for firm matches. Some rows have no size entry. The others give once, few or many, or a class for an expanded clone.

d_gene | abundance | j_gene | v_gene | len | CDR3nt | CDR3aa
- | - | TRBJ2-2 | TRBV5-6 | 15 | TGTGCCAGCAGCTTGGGGACAGCCGCGACGGTGGAGCTGTTTTTT | CASSLGTAATVELFF
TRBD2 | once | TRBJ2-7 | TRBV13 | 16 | TGTGCCAGCAGCTTCGGGCTAGCGGGAGCCGGCTACGAGCAGTACTTC | CASSFGLAGAGYEQYF
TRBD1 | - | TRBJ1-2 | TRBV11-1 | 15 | TGTGCCAGCAGCTTGCAGGGGGGAACGGGTTACGGCTACACCTTC | CASSLQGGTGYGYTF
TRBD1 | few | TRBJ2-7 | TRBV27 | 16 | TGTGCCAGCAGTCCCCGGACAGGGAGACAAGGCTACGAGCAGTACTTC | CASSPRTGRQGYEQYF
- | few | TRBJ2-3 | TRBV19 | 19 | TGTGCCAGTAGTATAGATAACTGGGTGACAAGCACAAGCACAGATACGCAGTATTTT | CASSIDNWVTSTSTDTQYF
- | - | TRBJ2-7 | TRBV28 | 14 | TGTGCCAGCAGTTTGGCGAGGCGCTCCTACGAGCAGTACTTC | CASSLARRSYEQYF
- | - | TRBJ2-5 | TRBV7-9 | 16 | TGTGCCAGCAGACGAACAGGGTCCGCCGGCCAAGAGACCCAGTACTTC | CASRRTGSAGQETQYF
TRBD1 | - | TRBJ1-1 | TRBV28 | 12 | TGTGCCAGCAGTTTCTGGGACAGACAAGCTTTCTTT | CASSFWDRQAFF
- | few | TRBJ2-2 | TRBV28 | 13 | TGTGCCACCCAGGGCGCGAACACCGGGGAGCTGTTTTTT | CATQGANTGELFF
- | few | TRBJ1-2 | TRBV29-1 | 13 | TGCAGCGCTTGGCAGGGTTCGACCTATGGCTACACCTTC | CSAWQGSTYGYTF